This T cell receptor beta chain derives from a study of human T cells and chemical hapten exposure. Study-level background: There were per-sample TCR yield variations, arising mainly from small pooled library volume differences.

Trimming left V 5 bases short and J 3 bases short, with 13 bases between. The CDR3 spans 15 residues. Study-wide findings and caveats: TCRs above 1 in 1000 frequency did not change with DPC sensitization.

Unique molecular identifiers were attached to individual cDNA molecules within the library. Per the original methods: From roughly 23,000 to 700,000 TCRs were found per sample, with a median of approximately 92,000. TCRdb analysed the 5' RACE reads with MiXCR anew, one entry per CDR3 protein. These V and J calls derive from TCRdb rather than the authors' analysis. The sample carries about 140,000 distinct CDR3 sequences, 4.1% recorded once. This clonotype was found a few times. The target antigen is unknown. Total RNA was extracted from unfractionated whole blood. This receptor was obtained from a female donor in good health. This rearrangement joins TRBV12-3 or TRBV12-4 to TRBJ1-4; TRBD1 is a possible D gene (6 bases). CDR3 DNA sequence: TGTGCCAGCAGTCCCGAGGGGGGACCTAATGAAAAACTGTTTTTT. Translation: CASSPEGGPNEKLFF.